This T cell receptor (beta chain) was sequenced in a study of T cell responses to AZD1222 COVID-19 vaccine. The germline V and J ends were trimmed by 3 bases and 4 bases, with 21 bases remaining between them. The CDR3 is 17 amino acids. Germline values: CDR1 KGHSH, CDR2 LQKENI. Clones were read by immunoSEQ multiplex PCR, and TCRdb kept only the in-frame ones, dropping some. The sample records approximately 150,000 clones, 90% being singletons. This receptor was identified in an adult who received the AZD1222 COVID-19 vaccine. The sequencing here drew on peripheral blood, taken 28 days after the second AZD1222 dose. The chain recombines TRBV18 with TRBJ1-1, with TRBD1 as a possible D gene (5 bases). CDR3 in DNA: TGTGCCAGCTCACCTCCGGGACGGCAAAAGGGGACCACTGAAGCTTTCTTT. Protein: CASSPPGRQKGTTEAFF.